Given below is one T cell receptor (beta chain) in context. Its antigen remains unidentified. Other DNA sequences within the sample encode an identical CDR3. The CDR3 is made up of 14 amino acids. Germline loops: CDR1 SGHRS, CDR2 YFSETQ. Trimming shortened V by 0 bases and J by 4 bases, and 11 bases separated the two germline ends. This sample is drawn from a study of shared clonotypes between healthy human individuals. Study-level points and caveats: Larger estimated richness was generally seen in naive subsets than in memory subsets.

The assay was immunoSEQ multiplex PCR, and TCRdb's table has in-frame clones only and misses some. The data hold fewer than 800,000 clones, with about 92% observed a single time. Naive CD8 cells were CD45RO-negative, positively selected for CCR7, excluding terminally differentiated effector memory CD45RA+ cells. The donor cohort consisted entirely of Caucasian adults residing in Nashville, Tennessee. The sample was naive CD8+ T cells sorted from blood. The V gene is TRBV5-1, the J gene TRBJ2-7, with D possibly matching TRBD1 (6 bases). This TCR was recovered from a man in his thirties or forties in good health. The CDR3 loop reads CASSLGGQGYEQYF. CDR3 DNA sequence: TGCGCCAGCAGCTTGGGAGGGCAGGGGTACGAGCAGTACTTC.